This is a list of T cell receptor beta chains from one sample in a study of CD8 T cells in ankylosing spondylitis. TCRdb passed the 5' RACE reads through MiXCR, listing each CDR3 protein once. The sample shows hundreds of thousands of distinct CDR3 sequences, roughly 24% of them seen only once. Sequenced sample: blood, either unsorted or a sorted T cell fraction (not recorded which). The receptors were sampled from a male donor with ankylosing spondylitis or in good health (not recorded which). Each CDR3 is given with its conserved first and last residue.

CASTVAGRLNTGELFF	TRBV12-3/TRBV12-4
CSARVRSTDTQYF	TRBV20-1
CASTDRPGGANGYTF	TRBV11-2
CSARDPGGTEAFF	TRBV20-1
CASSPRMRTSGTGDTQYF	TRBV18
CSVAWGRNTEAFF	TRBV29-1
CASRPLGYSGNTIYF	TRBV7-2
CASSLREGETQYF	TRBV5-6
CASSQEPQGSGANVLTF	TRBV4-2
CASSFESSGYNEQFF	TRBV27
CASSTGPSWYF	TRBV5-1
CASSLQTSGGHEQFF	TRBV12-3/TRBV12-4
CASSNRTSRNEQFF	TRBV6-2/TRBV6-3
CSVDARNLETQYF	TRBV29-1
CASSPAGPYEQYF	TRBV7-6
CASSRTSILEQYF	TRBV12-3/TRBV12-4
CSARDRPTEAFF	TRBV20-1
CASSYSWNTEAFF	TRBV6-5
CAISEIGVTYEQYF	TRBV10-3
CASSRDRGKDTEAFF	TRBV6-1
CASSEGTPLRAFF	TRBV6-6
CSARRDGPEQYF	TRBV20-1